This TCR beta chain was observed in a study of T cell responses to AZD1222 COVID-19 vaccine. Whole-study results and caveats: Clonal diversity may have been underestimated, and the donors were mostly white British, with more females than males. Nearly half of unique spike-specific TCRs reportedly avoided B.1.351 and B.1.1.7 mutated regions.

The repertoire was sequenced with immunoSEQ multiplex PCR; TCRdb's copy has only in-frame clones and lacks some. The sample yields nearly 110,000 clones, around nine tenths seen once. As concerns this clone: Its specificity is not known.

CDR3 size: 14 residues. The V gene's germline CDR1 is WNHNN and CDR2 SYGVQD (reference sequence). Trimming cost V 6 bases and J 2 bases; bases outside gene matches: 6. This clonotype was sampled from an adult who received the AZD1222 COVID-19 vaccine. This sample comprised peripheral blood, obtained 28 days after the second AZD1222 dose. The chain uses TRBV10-1 and TRBJ1-1; 7 bases agree with TRBD1. CDR3 coding DNA: TGCGCCAGCAGCGCCGGGACAGAAAACACTGAAGCTTTCTTT. Protein product: CASSAGTENTEAFF.